This is a list of T cell receptor beta chains from one sample in a study of blood T cell repertoires in COVID-19. Here immunoSEQ multiplex PCR was the method, and the copy in TCRdb shows in-frame clones only, minus some. The sample yields about 150,000 clones, under 85% seen once. Sequencing input: peripheral blood. These receptors originate from a man in his sixties with COVID-19, enrolled during active disease. Each CDR3 is given with its conserved first and last residue. The D gene is left open where the match is weak. Size values are once, few and many counts, or a class for expanded clones, and some rows have none.

d_call: TRBD2
v_call: TRBV15
clone_size: -
j_call: TRBJ2-3
cdr3_aa: CATSKGTSLDTDTQYF
cdr3_nt: TGTGCCACCAGCAAGGGGACTAGCCTCGACACAGATACGCAGTATTTT

d_call: TRBD1
v_call: TRBV11-2
clone_size: -
j_call: TRBJ2-3
cdr3_aa: CASSPNQGEGNTQYF
cdr3_nt: TGTGCCAGCAGCCCAAATCAGGGGGAAGGGAATACGCAGTATTTT

d_call: -
v_call: TRBV7-6
clone_size: few
j_call: TRBJ2-2
cdr3_aa: CASSLWTIKGGELFF
cdr3_nt: TGTGCCAGCAGCTTATGGACTATCAAGGGCGGGGAGCTGTTTTTT

d_call: TRBD1
v_call: TRBV7-2
clone_size: -
j_call: TRBJ2-2
cdr3_aa: CASSSGDRGFTGELFF
cdr3_nt: TGTGCCAGCAGCTCGGGGGACAGGGGATTCACCGGGGAGCTGTTTTTT

d_call: TRBD2
v_call: TRBV11-2
clone_size: -
j_call: TRBJ2-1
cdr3_aa: CASSPSPGGRSEQFF
cdr3_nt: TGTGCCAGCAGCCCCAGCCCGGGCGGGAGGAGTGAGCAGTTCTTC

d_call: -
v_call: TRBV12-3/TRBV12-4
clone_size: -
j_call: TRBJ1-3
cdr3_aa: CASSLYQTSTIYF
cdr3_nt: TGTGCCAGCAGTTTATACCAAACAAGCACCATATATTTT

d_call: -
v_call: TRBV29-1
clone_size: few
j_call: TRBJ1-5
cdr3_aa: CSAMTDNSNQPQHF
cdr3_nt: TGCAGCGCTATGACAGACAATAGCAATCAGCCCCAGCATTTT

d_call: -
v_call: TRBV18
clone_size: -
j_call: TRBJ2-7
cdr3_aa: CASSLADSYEQYF
cdr3_nt: TGTGCCAGCTCACTGGCCGACAGCTACGAGCAGTACTTC

d_call: -
v_call: TRBV24-1
clone_size: -
j_call: TRBJ1-2
cdr3_aa: CATSDNGGYGYTF
cdr3_nt: TGTGCCACCAGTGACAACGGGGGCTATGGCTACACCTTC

d_call: -
v_call: TRBV19
clone_size: once
j_call: TRBJ1-5
cdr3_aa: CASSPQSGGAVWPQHF
cdr3_nt: TGTGCCAGTAGTCCCCAATCGGGCGGGGCGGTTTGGCCCCAGCATTTT

d_call: -
v_call: TRBV6-2/TRBV6-3
clone_size: -
j_call: TRBJ1-3
cdr3_aa: CASSQDGRLSGNTIYF
cdr3_nt: TGTGCCAGCAGTCAAGACGGAAGACTTTCTGGAAACACCATATATTTT

d_call: -
v_call: TRBV11-2
clone_size: -
j_call: TRBJ1-4
cdr3_aa: CASSPQATTNEKLFF
cdr3_nt: TGTGCCAGCAGCCCCCAGGCTACAACTAATGAAAAACTGTTTTTT

d_call: TRBD1
v_call: TRBV2
clone_size: -
j_call: TRBJ2-2
cdr3_aa: CASSLGQGARTGELFF
cdr3_nt: TGTGCCAGCAGTCTAGGACAGGGCGCAAGGACCGGGGAGCTGTTTTTT

d_call: -
v_call: TRBV10-2
clone_size: -
j_call: TRBJ1-5
cdr3_aa: CASSGQRESPQHF
cdr3_nt: TGCGCCAGCTCAGGACAGCGAGAATCCCCCCAGCATTTT

d_call: -
v_call: TRBV19
clone_size: -
j_call: TRBJ1-1
cdr3_aa: CASSNQGGNTEAFF
cdr3_nt: TGTGCCAGTAGTAATCAAGGGGGAAACACTGAAGCTTTCTTT

d_call: -
v_call: TRBV19
clone_size: -
j_call: TRBJ1-1
cdr3_aa: CASSMGLGGPFF
cdr3_nt: TGTGCCAGTAGTATGGGATTGGGGGGACCTTTCTTT

d_call: TRBD1
v_call: TRBV28
clone_size: -
j_call: TRBJ1-5
cdr3_aa: CASRAGTGNQPQHF
cdr3_nt: TGTGCCAGCAGAGCCGGGACAGGCAATCAGCCCCAGCATTTT

d_call: -
v_call: TRBV7-2
clone_size: -
j_call: TRBJ1-2
cdr3_aa: CASSLGPTVYGYTF
cdr3_nt: TGTGCCAGCAGCTTAGGCCCGACAGTCTATGGCTACACCTTC

d_call: TRBD1
v_call: TRBV27
clone_size: -
j_call: TRBJ1-2
cdr3_aa: CASQGQGAARYGYTF
cdr3_nt: TGTGCCAGCCAGGGACAGGGGGCGGCGAGGTATGGCTACACCTTC

d_call: -
v_call: TRBV5-1
clone_size: -
j_call: TRBJ1-1
cdr3_aa: CASSLSADRRNTEAFF
cdr3_nt: TGCGCCAGCAGCTTATCTGCCGACAGGCGGAACACTGAAGCTTTCTTT

d_call: -
v_call: TRBV12-1
clone_size: -
j_call: TRBJ1-5
cdr3_aa: CASSLHRGLNQPQHF
cdr3_nt: TGTGCCAGCAGCCTCCACAGGGGCCTGAATCAGCCCCAGCATTTT

d_call: -
v_call: TRBV28
clone_size: -
j_call: TRBJ1-1
cdr3_aa: CASSLLAENTEAFF
cdr3_nt: TGTGCCAGCAGTTTATTGGCAGAGAACACTGAAGCTTTCTTT

d_call: TRBD2
v_call: TRBV7-2
clone_size: -
j_call: TRBJ2-1
cdr3_aa: CASSLATSGGRFQQFF
cdr3_nt: TGTGCCAGCAGCTTAGCGACTAGCGGGGGGAGATTCCAGCAGTTCTTC

d_call: TRBD1
v_call: TRBV9
clone_size: -
j_call: TRBJ2-2
cdr3_aa: CASSETPGGRTGELFF
cdr3_nt: TGTGCCAGCAGCGAAACACCAGGGGGCCGGACCGGGGAGCTGTTTTTT

d_call: TRBD1
v_call: TRBV12-3/TRBV12-4
clone_size: -
j_call: TRBJ2-2
cdr3_aa: CASPRGIGEELFF
cdr3_nt: TGTGCCAGCCCCAGGGGGATAGGGGAGGAGCTGTTTTTT

d_call: -
v_call: TRBV5-4
clone_size: -
j_call: TRBJ1-5
cdr3_aa: CASSSGNQPQHF
cdr3_nt: TGTGCCAGCAGCTCCGGCAATCAGCCCCAGCATTTT

d_call: -
v_call: TRBV7-8
clone_size: -
j_call: TRBJ1-1
cdr3_aa: CASSRSGRTNTEAFF
cdr3_nt: TGTGCCAGCAGCCGGTCTGGGAGAACGAACACTGAAGCTTTCTTT

d_call: -
v_call: TRBV7-9
clone_size: -
j_call: TRBJ1-3
cdr3_aa: CASSPDSSGNTIYF
cdr3_nt: TGTGCCAGCAGCCCAGACAGCTCTGGAAACACCATATATTTT

d_call: TRBD1
v_call: TRBV14
clone_size: once
j_call: TRBJ1-1
cdr3_aa: CASSPPQGANTEAFF
cdr3_nt: TGTGCCAGCAGCCCCCCCCAGGGGGCGAACACTGAAGCTTTCTTT

d_call: -
v_call: TRBV6-6
clone_size: -
j_call: TRBJ1-1
cdr3_aa: CASRPSDRLEAFF
cdr3_nt: TGTGCCAGCAGACCCTCAGACAGACTTGAAGCTTTCTTT

d_call: -
v_call: TRBV14
clone_size: -
j_call: TRBJ2-2
cdr3_aa: CASTRTASNTGELFF
cdr3_nt: TGTGCCAGCACCCGGACAGCTTCGAACACCGGGGAGCTGTTTTTT

d_call: TRBD1
v_call: TRBV24-1
clone_size: -
j_call: TRBJ1-4
cdr3_aa: CATSDKGQGATNEKLFF
cdr3_nt: TGTGCCACCAGTGACAAGGGACAGGGGGCAACTAATGAAAAACTGTTTTTT

d_call: -
v_call: TRBV2
clone_size: -
j_call: TRBJ1-1
cdr3_aa: CASSEPMSRDIMNTEAFF
cdr3_nt: TGTGCCAGCAGCGAGCCGATGTCCCGGGACATAATGAACACTGAAGCTTTCTTT

d_call: TRBD1
v_call: TRBV6-5
clone_size: medium-sized
j_call: TRBJ1-5
cdr3_aa: CASSALGQVSQPQHF
cdr3_nt: TGTGCCAGCAGCGCTCTGGGACAGGTGTCTCAGCCCCAGCATTTT

d_call: TRBD1
v_call: TRBV3-1/TRBV3-2
clone_size: -
j_call: TRBJ2-2
cdr3_aa: CASSQGQVPGELFF
cdr3_nt: TGTGCCAGCAGCCAGGGACAGGTCCCCGGGGAGCTGTTTTTT

d_call: -
v_call: TRBV5-1
clone_size: once
j_call: TRBJ2-3
cdr3_aa: CASSTPITDTQYF
cdr3_nt: TGCGCCAGCAGCACACCGATCACAGATACGCAGTATTTT

d_call: TRBD1
v_call: TRBV7-2
clone_size: -
j_call: TRBJ1-3
cdr3_aa: CASSLRRIQGVVGNTIYF
cdr3_nt: TGTGCCAGCAGCCTACGCCGGATCCAGGGGGTCGTGGGAAACACCATATATTTT

d_call: TRBD2
v_call: TRBV27
clone_size: -
j_call: TRBJ2-1
cdr3_aa: CASRGGRAYNEQFF
cdr3_nt: TGTGCCAGCAGGGGAGGGAGGGCCTACAATGAGCAGTTCTTC

d_call: TRBD1
v_call: TRBV7-2
clone_size: -
j_call: TRBJ1-5
cdr3_aa: CASMVAGGINQPQHF
cdr3_nt: TGTGCCAGCATGGTGGCAGGGGGCATCAATCAGCCCCAGCATTTT

d_call: TRBD1
v_call: TRBV7-2
clone_size: -
j_call: TRBJ1-2
cdr3_aa: CASSPQGVDGYTF
cdr3_nt: TGTGCCAGCAGCCCACAGGGGGTGGATGGCTACACCTTC

d_call: TRBD2
v_call: TRBV19
clone_size: -
j_call: TRBJ2-7
cdr3_aa: CASSIDLGTGGYEQYF
cdr3_nt: TGTGCCAGTAGTATAGATCTGGGGACGGGAGGCTACGAGCAGTACTTC

d_call: TRBD2
v_call: TRBV19
clone_size: -
j_call: TRBJ2-1
cdr3_aa: CASSIDISGGRVNEQFF
cdr3_nt: TGTGCCAGTAGTATAGATATTAGCGGGGGCCGTGTCAATGAGCAGTTCTTC

d_call: TRBD1
v_call: TRBV24-1
clone_size: once
j_call: TRBJ2-7
cdr3_aa: CATSDSGTGLGEQYF
cdr3_nt: TGTGCCACCAGTGATTCCGGGACAGGCCTTGGCGAGCAGTACTTC

d_call: -
v_call: TRBV7-2
clone_size: -
j_call: TRBJ1-1
cdr3_aa: CASSLSGSVTEAFF
cdr3_nt: TGTGCCAGCAGCTTAAGTGGTTCGGTCACTGAAGCTTTCTTT

d_call: -
v_call: TRBV24-1
clone_size: -
j_call: TRBJ2-2
cdr3_aa: CATSQRTNTGELFF
cdr3_nt: TGTGCCACCAGTCAGCGCACCAACACCGGGGAGCTGTTTTTT

d_call: TRBD2
v_call: TRBV18
clone_size: -
j_call: TRBJ2-5
cdr3_aa: CASSDRLRGGLYF
cdr3_nt: TGTGCCAGCTCAGACAGATTGCGGGGGGGCCTATACTTC

d_call: -
v_call: TRBV10-3
clone_size: -
j_call: TRBJ1-5
cdr3_aa: CAISESSASTSNQPQHF
cdr3_nt: TGTGCCATCAGTGAGTCCTCAGCGTCAACGAGCAATCAGCCCCAGCATTTT

d_call: TRBD2
v_call: TRBV3-1/TRBV3-2
clone_size: -
j_call: TRBJ2-1
cdr3_aa: CASSLSGGSYNEQFF
cdr3_nt: TGTGCCAGCAGCCTTAGCGGGGGGTCTTACAATGAGCAGTTCTTC

d_call: -
v_call: TRBV11-1
clone_size: once
j_call: TRBJ1-6
cdr3_aa: CASSLDGGSPLHF
cdr3_nt: TGTGCCAGCAGCTTAGACGGGGGTTCACCCCTCCACTTT

d_call: -
v_call: TRBV11-3
clone_size: -
j_call: TRBJ1-2
cdr3_aa: CASSLGGGSGYTF
cdr3_nt: TGTGCCAGCAGCTTAGGGGGCGGGAGTGGCTACACCTTC

d_call: TRBD1
v_call: TRBV12-3/TRBV12-4
clone_size: -
j_call: TRBJ2-1
cdr3_aa: CASRATGVNEQFF
cdr3_nt: TGTGCCAGCAGGGCGACAGGGGTCAATGAGCAGTTCTTC

d_call: TRBD1
v_call: TRBV7-8
clone_size: -
j_call: TRBJ1-2
cdr3_aa: CASSLGAGGSYGYTF
cdr3_nt: TGTGCCAGCAGCTTAGGGGCAGGGGGGAGCTATGGCTACACCTTC

d_call: -
v_call: TRBV28
clone_size: -
j_call: TRBJ1-3
cdr3_aa: CASSLASSSGNTIYF
cdr3_nt: TGTGCCAGCAGTTTAGCGTCATCCTCTGGAAACACCATATATTTT

d_call: -
v_call: TRBV7-2
clone_size: -
j_call: TRBJ1-1
cdr3_aa: CASSDRTVLNTEAFF
cdr3_nt: TGTGCCAGCAGCGACCGGACAGTATTGAACACTGAAGCTTTCTTT

d_call: TRBD1
v_call: TRBV13
clone_size: -
j_call: TRBJ1-6
cdr3_aa: CASSTDRKAGSPLHF
cdr3_nt: TGTGCCAGCAGCACGGACAGGAAGGCAGGTTCACCCCTCCACTTT

d_call: TRBD2
v_call: TRBV29-1
clone_size: -
j_call: TRBJ2-3
cdr3_aa: CSAAIGGRAGDTQYF
cdr3_nt: TGCAGCGCGGCAATTGGCGGGAGGGCCGGAGATACGCAGTATTTT

d_call: -
v_call: TRBV7-3
clone_size: once
j_call: TRBJ2-1
cdr3_aa: CASSLKGDTYNEQFF
cdr3_nt: TGTGCCAGCAGCTTAAAAGGGGACACCTACAATGAGCAGTTCTTC

d_call: -
v_call: TRBV25-1
clone_size: -
j_call: TRBJ2-1
cdr3_aa: CASTKSLGARYNEQFF
cdr3_nt: TGTGCCAGCACTAAAAGCCTGGGGGCGCGATACAATGAGCAGTTCTTC

d_call: -
v_call: TRBV30
clone_size: -
j_call: TRBJ1-2
cdr3_aa: CAWSVQGWMGYTF
cdr3_nt: TGTGCCTGGAGCGTGCAGGGATGGATGGGCTACACCTTC